What follows are 32 T cell receptor beta chains derived from one specimen sequenced in a study of cytomegalovirus exposure and HLA in healthy donors. Both 60 Vbeta primers and 13 Jbeta primers went into the PCR. Sequencing was performed with immunoSEQ multiplex PCR; in TCRdb, only in-frame clones are kept and a portion is missing. The data show over 110,000 clones, around 82% seen once. The specimen sequenced was PBMCs. The receptors here all came from a woman aged 40 to 49 in good health and CMV-seropositive.

A few counts support this clone. The V gene is TRBV4-3, the J gene TRBJ2-7; D gene uncertain. The length of the CDR3 is 15 residues. Germline CDR1 and CDR2: LGHNA and YSLEER. V was clipped by 0 bases and J by 2 bases, with 11 bases between them. The CDR3 is CASSQDTHSPYEQYF. The CDR3 DNA is TGCGCCAGCAGCCAAGATACCCACTCTCCCTACGAGCAGTACTTC.

For this clone: Lacking the conserved final phenylalanine or tryptophan, this CDR3 likely reflects a read error. Because the CDR3's place on the DNA is in doubt, the DNA is left out and the CDR3 is given as listed by TCRdb. This chain joins TRBV2 and TRBJ2-7; TRBD2, as called in the table, went unchecked against the DNA. Germline V CDR1 and CDR2: SNHLY, FYNNEI. The CDR3 length equals 13 residues, ends included. CDR3 region: CASSEWRRAGGPS.

This chain's CDR3 is CASSLDRDNEQFF. CDR3 sequence (DNA): TGTGCCAGCAGCTTGGACAGAGACAATGAGCAGTTCTTC. The chain couples TRBV5-4 to TRBJ2-1, with D unresolved. The germline CDR1 and CDR2 sequences are SGHNT and YYREEE (reference sequence). Trimming cost V 0 bases and J 5 bases, with 6 bases left between them. This CDR3 has 13 amino acids.

J is TRBJ2-1 and V is TRBV5-1; 7 bases fit TRBD1. J gave up 5 bases and V 4 bases, and 6 bases lay outside the gene matches. Germline-derived CDR1 and CDR2 are SGHRS and YFSETQ. This CDR3 region has 14 residues. CDR3 loop: CASSNHGTDNEQFF. The CDR3 DNA follows: TGCGCCAGCAGCAACCACGGGACAGACAATGAGCAGTTCTTC. The full variable domain, with the rest looked up from reference TRBV5-1 and TRBJ2-1, is KAGVTQTPRYLIKTRGQQVTLSCSPISGHRSVSWYQQTPGQGLQFLFEYFSETQRNKGNFPGRFSGRQFSNSRSEMNVSTLELGDSALYLCASSNHGTDNEQFFGPGTRLTVL.

The rearrangement joins TRBV27 to TRBJ2-5, with 8 bases aligning to TRBD1. The CDR3 is made up of 13 amino acids. CDR1 is MNHEY, CDR2 SMNVEV, per germline (reference sequence). Trimming took 4 bases from V and 5 from J; bases not matched to a gene: 3. CDR3 in amino acids: CASSSRGPETQYF. CDR3 nucleotide sequence: TGTGCCAGCAGTTCCAGGGGGCCTGAGACCCAGTACTTC.

This sequence joins TRBV19 and TRBJ1-4, with 7 bases aligning to TRBD1. The germline V gene has CDR1 LNHDA and CDR2 SQIVND (reference sequence). The CDR3 sequence is 13 residues long. With V trimmed by 3 bases and J by 10 bases, 5 bases remained unmatched. CDR3 in DNA: TGTGCCAGTAGTATGAGGGACAGAGGAAAACTGTTTTTT. Translation gives CASSMRDRGKLFF.

The V and J genes are TRBV4-1 and TRBJ1-2; TRBD1 agrees at 7 bases. The CDR3 totals 12 residues. The ends lost 8 bases at V and 5 bases at J; junction bases unmatched: 5. Germline V gene data show CDR1 as MGHRA and CDR2 as YSYEKL. CDR3 amino acids: CASLDRVYGYTF. The CDR3 nucleotides are TGCGCCAGCCTAGACAGGGTTTATGGCTACACCTTC.

The chain uses TRBV28 and TRBJ1-5, with 7 bases lining up with TRBD1. This CDR3 is 14 amino acids long. V lost 5 bases and J lost 4; bases outside the gene matches: 5. Germline V gene sequence: CDR1 MDHEN, CDR2 SYDVKM. The CDR3: CASSLRDRNQPQHF. The CDR3 DNA reads as TGTGCCAGCAGTCTCCGGGACAGAAATCAGCCCCAGCATTTT.

The J gene is TRBJ2-5, the V gene TRBV6-5, with D maybe TRBD1 (5 bases). V lost 0 bases and J lost 0, with 11 bases in between. Germline V gene sequence: CDR1 MNHEY, CDR2 SVGAGI. The CDR3 runs to 16 residues. The CDR3 sequence: CASSYSGATYQETQYF. CDR3 DNA sequence: TGTGCCAGCAGTTACTCAGGGGCGACGTACCAAGAGACCCAGTACTTC.

This clone came up a few times. This chain links TRBV19 with TRBJ1-1; D is unclear. V lost 4 bases, J lost 2 bases, and 14 bases lay in between. Germline CDR1 reads LNHDA; CDR2 reads SQIVND (reference sequence). CDR3 length equals 15 residues. For the CDR3, the DNA is TGTGCCAGTAGTACACCCCCAGGCATCAACACTGAAGCTTTCTTT. This encodes CASSTPPGINTEAFF.

This clone was detected a few times. The genes are TRBV19 and TRBJ2-3; D may be TRBD1 (7 bases). The CDR3 length is 16 residues. V was cut by 5 bases and J by 3 bases, with 18 bases left in between. Per the germline V gene, CDR1 is LNHDA and CDR2 is SQIVND (reference sequence). DNA for the CDR3: TGTGCCAGTAGTTATAGGGCGGGACAGCTTACAGATACGCAGTATTTT. It yields the protein CASSYRAGQLTDTQYF. The full variable domain, with the rest looked up from reference TRBV19 and TRBJ2-3, is DGGITQSPKYLFRKEGQNVTLSCEQNLNHDAMYWYRQDPGQGLRLIYYSQIVNDFQKGDIAEGYSVSREKKESFPLTVTSAQKNPTAFYLCASSYRAGQLTDTQYFGPGTRLTVL.

This clone was seen a handful of times. The chain uses TRBV5-1 and TRBJ2-1; a possible D gene is TRBD1 (5 bases). V was cut by 4 bases and J by 7 bases, with 24 bases left in between. From germline, CDR1 is SGHRS and CDR2 YFSETQ. This CDR3 spans 17 amino acids. The CDR3 nucleotides are TGCGCCAGCAGCCCCATTGTTAATCAGGGTAGGAGAAATGAGCAGTTCTTC. It encodes CASSPIVNQGRRNEQFF.

This clone was found a few times. The chain recombines TRBV6-4 with TRBJ1-5; 9 positions agree with TRBD1. CDR1 is MRHNA and CDR2 is SNTAGT in the germline V gene. The junction had 10 bases not matched to a gene; V was cut back by 3 bases and J by 7 bases. This CDR3 contains 16 residues. The CDR3 nucleotides read TGTGCCAGCAGTGAGAGGACAGGGGAGGGTTTCCAGCCCCAGCATTTT. Its translation is CASSERTGEGFQPQHF.

The table lists this clone with a few counts. The chain links TRBV5-1 to TRBJ1-2, with 7 bases that match TRBD1. V gave up 4 bases and J gave up 6 bases; unmatched junction bases: 24. CDR3 length equals 19 residues. CDR1 SGHRS and CDR2 YFSETQ come from the germline V gene. The CDR3 DNA sequence: TGCGCCAGCAGCGCGCTCCCCGGACAGGCGCTCCTCTCACGGGATGGCTACACCTTC. Its translation is CASSALPGQALLSRDGYTF.

V and J are TRBV27 and TRBJ2-5; no definite D call. V dropped 5 bases and J dropped 5 bases, with 12 bases sitting between them. Germline V gives CDR1 MNHEY, CDR2 SMNVEV (reference sequence). The CDR3 covers 13 residues. CDR3 nucleotide sequence: TGTGCCAGCAGTATAACGGTTCGGGAGACCCAGTACTTC. This gives the protein CASSITVRETQYF.

The chain has TRBV7-8 and TRBJ1-5; D perhaps matches TRBD1 (5 bases). Germline V lookup: CDR1 SGHVS, CDR2 FQNEAQ. Trimming left V 6 bases short and J 1 base short, with 19 bases between. CDR3 length: 17 amino acids. The CDR3, as DNA: TGTGCCAGCAGTGGACGCCTAAAAGCAGGGAGCAATCAGCCCCAGCATTTT. As protein: CASSGRLKAGSNQPQHF.

This rearrangement joins TRBV7-8 to TRBJ2-5, with TRBD2 matching over 7 bases. V dropped 5 bases and J dropped 2; count of bases not matched to a gene: 11. CDR1 and CDR2 from the germline V gene are SGHVS and FQNEAQ. The CDR3 has 16 amino acids. CDR3 in amino acids: CASSRRLADLQETQYF. Here the CDR3 DNA reads TGTGCCAGCAGCAGGAGACTAGCAGACCTTCAAGAGACCCAGTACTTC. Filled out from reference TRBV7-8 and TRBJ2-5, the complete variable domain reads GAGVSQSPRYKVAKRGQDVALRCDPISGHVSLFWYQQALGQGPEFLTYFQNEAQLDKSGLPSDRFFAERPEGSVSTLKIQRTQQEDSAVYLCASSRRLADLQETQYFGPGTRLLVL.

This chain joins TRBV28 and TRBJ1-2; D is perhaps TRBD1 (6 bases). V dropped 7 bases and J dropped 7 bases, with 19 bases sitting between them. Looked up from germline, CDR1 is MDHEN and CDR2 is SYDVKM. CDR3 length equals 14 residues. This CDR3 reads CASTTLSRGTGYTF. DNA for the CDR3: TGTGCCAGCACCACCCTGAGCAGGGGAACTGGCTACACCTTC.

The genes are TRBV5-1 and TRBJ2-5, with 8 nucleotides matching TRBD1. V shed 1 base and J 5 bases; nucleotides not matched to a gene: 4. This CDR3 region has 14 residues. Germline V CDR1 and CDR2: SGHRS, YFSETQ. CDR3 nucleotide sequence: TGCGCCAGCAGCTTGAGGGACAGGAGCGAGACCCAGTACTTC. Translated: CASSLRDRSETQYF. The variable domain in full, completed from reference TRBV5-1 and TRBJ2-5, reads KAGVTQTPRYLIKTRGQQVTLSCSPISGHRSVSWYQQTPGQGLQFLFEYFSETQRNKGNFPGRFSGRQFSNSRSEMNVSTLELGDSALYLCASSLRDRSETQYFGPGTRLLVL.

V is TRBV2 and J is TRBJ1-2; TRBD1 matches at 9 bases. The CDR3 sequence is 15 residues long. With V trimmed by 5 bases and J by 6 bases, 10 bases remained unmatched. Per germline, CDR1 SNHLY and CDR2 FYNNEI. The CDR3 bases are TGTGCCAGCAGTTCCGGGACAGGGAGTCGTGATGGCTACACCTTC. Protein sequence: CASSSGTGSRDGYTF.

The rearrangement uses TRBV18 and TRBJ1-4; D perhaps matches TRBD1 (6 bases). This CDR3 has 13 residues. V lost 3 bases to trimming and J lost 8 bases, with 10 bases between them. CDR1 is KGHSH and CDR2 is LQKENI in the germline V gene. This CDR3 reads CASSPTGDEKLFF. In nucleotides, the CDR3 is TGTGCCAGCTCACCGACAGGCGACGAAAAACTGTTTTTT.

In its sample, this clone was seen a few times. V gene TRBV19 combines with J gene TRBJ2-7; TRBD2 matches at 13 bases. Trimming removed 5 bases from V and 7 bases from J; junction bases left unmatched: 8. The CDR3 runs 15 residues. Germline V gene lookup returns CDR1 LNHDA and CDR2 SQIVND (reference sequence). The CDR3 DNA reads TGTGCCAGTAGTGCGGGACTAGCGGGAACCCTGGAGCAGTACTTC. This translates into CASSAGLAGTLEQYF.

This chain uses TRBV18 with TRBJ1-1, with a tentative D call TRBD1 (6 bases). CDR3 length: 13 amino acids. The germline CDR1 and CDR2 sequences are KGHSH and LQKENI. V was pared by 3 bases and J by 11 bases, with 16 bases between. The CDR3 DNA reads TGTGCCAGCTCACCTGGGGGCAGCCTGGGGGCTTTCTTT. Translating gives CASSPGGSLGAFF.

This rearrangement joins TRBV4-1 to TRBJ2-7, with D unclear. Germline CDR1 reads MGHRA; CDR2 reads YSYEKL. Trimming removed 4 bases from V and 2 bases from J, with 9 bases in between. CDR3 size: 13 residues. The CDR3 reads CASSPSLAYEQYF. For the CDR3, the DNA is TGCGCCAGCAGCCCAAGTCTAGCCTACGAGCAGTACTTC.

Only one count was recorded for this clone. The V gene is TRBV6-5, the J gene TRBJ1-1, with D hard to call. The germline V and J ends were trimmed by 6 bases and 0 bases, with 8 bases remaining between them. CDR3 length equals 13 residues. Germline assignment: CDR1 MNHEY and CDR2 SVGAGI. The CDR3 region has the DNA TGTGCCAGCAGATATTACATGAACACTGAAGCTTTCTTT. Its translation: CASRYYMNTEAFF.

The chain is built from TRBV25-1 and TRBJ2-5, with D possibly being TRBD2 (6 bases). Trimming cost V 3 bases and J 4 bases, with 15 bases left between them. Germline-derived CDR1 and CDR2 are MGHDK and SYGVNS. This CDR3 is built from 15 residues. The CDR3: CASSEAGQGGETQYF. For the CDR3, the DNA is TGTGCCAGCAGTGAGGCGGGTCAGGGAGGAGAGACCCAGTACTTC.

This clone has a single count. This chain connects TRBV19 to TRBJ1-5; D is uncertain. This CDR3 is 16 amino acids long. Trimming removed 4 bases at V and 0 bases at J, with 13 bases between. CDR1 is LNHDA and CDR2 is SQIVND in the germline V gene (reference sequence). CDR3 coding DNA: TGTGCCAGTAGTACCCCAAGACACCTTAGCAATCAGCCCCAGCATTTT. Amino acid sequence: CASSTPRHLSNQPQHF.

This clone was picked up one time. The genes are TRBV19 and TRBJ2-7; 11 bases align to TRBD1. Trimming at V came to 5 bases and at J to 6 bases, leaving 6 bases not matched to a gene. The germline V gene has CDR1 LNHDA and CDR2 SQIVND (reference sequence). The CDR3 totals 14 residues. CDR3 nucleotides: TGTGCCAGTAGTCCTGGACAGGGGGCATCCGAGCAGTACTTC. Translated, it gives CASSPGQGASEQYF.

The CDR3 loop reads CASSLQGVYNEQFF. The CDR3 coding sequence is TGTGCCAGCAGCTTGCAGGGGGTATACAATGAGCAGTTCTTC. The V gene is TRBV7-2, the J gene TRBJ2-1; TRBD1 matches at 7 bases. V gave up 3 bases and J gave up 4 bases; unmatched junction bases: 3. Germline CDR1 and CDR2: SGHTA and FQGNSA. The CDR3 has 14 residues. Complete variable domain (other parts from reference TRBV7-2 and TRBJ2-1): GAGVSQSPSNKVTEKGKDVELRCDPISGHTALYWYRQSLGQGLEFLIYFQGNSAPDKSGLPSDRFSAERTGGSVSTLTIQRTQQEDSAVYLCASSLQGVYNEQFFGPGTRLTVL.

The chain uses TRBV7-2 and TRBJ1-1, with D possibly matching TRBD1 (5 bases). This CDR3 spans 16 amino acids. Trimming pared 5 bases from V and 2 bases from J, leaving 18 bases between. Germline lookup yields CDR1 SGHTA and CDR2 FQGNSA. The CDR3 sequence is CASSESTGYLNTEAFF. The CDR3 coding sequence is TGTGCCAGCAGCGAGTCTACAGGCTATCTTAACACTGAAGCTTTCTTT.

The J gene is TRBJ2-1, the V gene TRBV11-3, with TRBD1 matching over 10 bases. Per the germline V gene, CDR1 is SGHNT and CDR2 is YENEEA. Trimming at V came to 5 bases and at J to 3 bases, leaving 4 bases not matched to a gene. CDR3 length equals 15 residues. This chain's CDR3 is CASSLGQGDYNEQFF. The DNA of the CDR3 is TGTGCCAGCAGCCTCGGACAGGGGGACTACAATGAGCAGTTCTTC.

The rearrangement links TRBV27 to TRBJ2-1, with 7 bases aligning to TRBD2. J was trimmed by 7 bases and V by 5 bases; bases with no gene match: 14. The CDR3 extends over 16 amino acids. CDR1 MNHEY and CDR2 SMNVEV come from the germline V gene (reference sequence). For the CDR3, the DNA is TGTGCCAGCAGTCCCAGTGGGGGGGAGAAGGGGAATGAGCAGTTCTTC. Translated, it gives CASSPSGGEKGNEQFF.